The 16 T cell receptor beta chains below were found in one sample sequenced in a study of control samples from healthy donors and cancer patients. Sequencing was performed with immunoSEQ multiplex PCR; in TCRdb, only in-frame clones are kept and a portion is missing. The profile shows 100,000 to 150,000 clones, more than 85% of them singletons. The sequenced material came from blood. These receptors were collected from a man between 18 and 29 years old in good health.

The chain carries TRBV19 and TRBJ1-2; 8 bases are shared with TRBD1. The junction had 9 bases not matched to a gene; V was cut back by 6 bases and J by 0 bases. This CDR3 region has 16 residues. CDR1 and CDR2 from the germline V gene are LNHDA and SQIVND (reference sequence). The CDR3 coding sequence is TGTGCCAGTAGATCCGGGACAGGTATCCCTAACTATGGCTACACCTTC. It is translated as CASRSGTGIPNYGYTF.

The chain links TRBV3-1 (or the pseudogene TRBV3-2) to TRBJ1-2; no firm D call. The CDR3 is 15 amino acids. Germline V lookup: CDR1 LGHDT, CDR2 YNNKEL (reference sequence). The V gene lost 4 bases and the J gene lost 0 bases, with 12 bases spanning the gap. The CDR3 region has the DNA TGTGCCAGCAGCCGGACTAGGGTGTCTAACTATGGCTACACCTTC. This sequence encodes CASSRTRVSNYGYTF.

V is TRBV6-1 and J is TRBJ2-4; tentative D call: TRBD1 (5 bases). Germline CDR1 and CDR2: MNHNS and SASEGT. Deletions cut 2 bases from V and 6 bases from J, with 8 bases between. The CDR3 contains 13 residues. The CDR3 nucleotides read TGTGCCAGCAGTGAATCTGACAGAAACATTCAGTACTTC. Translated: CASSESDRNIQYF.

This chain uses TRBV4-1 with TRBJ2-2, with D perhaps matching TRBD2 (6 bases). The CDR3 runs 15 residues. CDR1 is MGHRA and CDR2 is YSYEKL in the germline V gene. V lost 2 bases and J 7 bases, leaving 14 bases between the germline ends. CDR3 in DNA: TGCGCCAGCAGCCAACCGTTGCGGGATCTCGGGGAGCTGTTTTTT. Protein product: CASSQPLRDLGELFF.

The chain recombines TRBV6-1 with TRBJ1-1; no reliable D call. V shed 3 bases and J shed 1 base, with 15 bases lying between them. The CDR3 runs 16 residues. Looked up from germline, CDR1 is MNHNS and CDR2 is SASEGT. CDR3 loop: CASSDKVYSGNTEAFF. Here the CDR3 DNA reads TGTGCCAGCAGTGATAAGGTCTATTCCGGGAACACTGAAGCTTTCTTT.

V is TRBV24-1 and J is TRBJ2-1, with TRBD1 matching over 7 bases. This CDR3 spans 17 amino acids. The trim removed 6 bases at V and 8 bases at J, leaving 18 bases unmatched. In germline, CDR1 is KGHDR, CDR2 SFDVKD. Here the CDR3 DNA reads TGTGCCACCAGTCCATCGGGACAGCAAGCTCTCGGGGATGAGCAGTTCTTC. This sequence encodes CATSPSGQQALGDEQFF.

V is TRBV24-1 and J is TRBJ2-1; D is undetermined. The CDR3 totals 12 residues. CDR1 is KGHDR and CDR2 is SFDVKD in the germline V gene. The V end was cut by 9 bases, the J end by 5 bases, with 10 bases between. CDR3 bases: TGTGCCACCGCCACTCGAAACAATGAGCAGTTCTTC. It codes for CATATRNNEQFF.

The chain has TRBV27 and TRBJ2-1; D is undetermined. The V and J ends lost 2 bases and 1 base respectively, with 9 bases between them. The germline CDR1 and CDR2 sequences are MNHEY and SMNVEV (reference sequence). CDR3 length: 15 residues. In DNA form, the CDR3 reads TGTGCCAGCAGTTTAGCGGAGCATTCCTACAATGAGCAGTTCTTC. This codes for CASSLAEHSYNEQFF.

This chain links TRBV5-1 with TRBJ2-3; TRBD2 agrees at 9 bases. The CDR3 is made up of 17 amino acids. From germline, CDR1 is SGHRS and CDR2 YFSETQ. Trimming cost V 4 bases and J 0 bases; bases outside gene matches: 9. CDR3 in DNA: TGCGCCAGCAGCCCACGGACGGCGGGGGGGAGCACAGATACGCAGTATTTT. Residues: CASSPRTAGGSTDTQYF.

The V and J genes are TRBV24-1 and TRBJ2-1, with 9 bases that match TRBD2. V lost 2 bases to trimming and J lost 2 bases; unmatched junction nucleotides: 6. Germline values: CDR1 KGHDR, CDR2 SFDVKD. The CDR3 is 17 residues long. CDR3 sequence (DNA): TGTGCCACCAGTGATTCGAAAGCGGGAGGACCCTACAATGAGCAGTTCTTC. Residues: CATSDSKAGGPYNEQFF.

The chain is built from TRBV7-3 and TRBJ1-1, with TRBD1 identical over 8 bases. The CDR3 totals 15 residues. Germline lookup yields CDR1 SGHTA and CDR2 FQGTGA. With 2 bases clipped from V and 2 bases from J, the junction kept 4 bases outside the gene matches. CDR3 nucleotides: TGTGCCAGCAGCTTACAGGGGGCGCAAAACACTGAAGCTTTCTTT. Translated: CASSLQGAQNTEAFF.

The V call is TRBV28, the J call TRBJ2-6; D unclear. V lost 9 bases and J 0 bases, leaving 18 bases between the germline ends. CDR3 length: 17 amino acids. The germline V gene has CDR1 MDHEN and CDR2 SYDVKM. In DNA, the CDR3 is TGTGCCAGTTATACGCAGGAAAGAAGCTCTGGGGCCAACGTCCTGACTTTC. Protein: CASYTQERSSGANVLTF.

The gene calls are TRBV24-1 and TRBJ1-5; no definite D call. The length of the CDR3 is 14 residues. Trimming took off 2 bases at V and 6 bases at J, with 10 bases between the two ends. Germline lookup yields CDR1 KGHDR and CDR2 SFDVKD. CDR3 coding DNA: TGTGCCACCAGTGATTCGGGCCTGAGTCAGCCCCAGCATTTT. Protein sequence: CATSDSGLSQPQHF.

The rearrangement links TRBV5-1 to TRBJ1-3; 7 nucleotides agree with TRBD1. Trimming cost V 4 bases and J 12 bases; bases outside gene matches: 13. CDR1 is SGHRS and CDR2 is YFSETQ in the germline V gene. The CDR3 loop spans 14 amino acids. CDR3 in amino acids: CASSHDREGAIIYF. The DNA for the CDR3 is TGCGCCAGCAGCCATGACAGGGAGGGTGCGATCATATATTTT.

The chain recombines TRBV10-3 with TRBJ2-1, with 11 bases fitting TRBD2. V lost 6 bases to trimming and J lost 0 bases; unmatched junction nucleotides: 1. CDR1 and CDR2 from the germline V gene are ENHRY and SYGVKD. The CDR3 contains 15 residues. The CDR3 loop reads CAIRTSGTSYNEQFF. The CDR3, as DNA: TGTGCCATCAGGACTAGCGGGACCTCCTACAATGAGCAGTTCTTC.

This chain connects TRBV27 to TRBJ2-7; D remains ambiguous. The V end was cut by 8 bases, the J end by 3 bases, with 5 bases between. CDR1 and CDR2 (germline): MNHEY, SMNVEV (reference sequence). The CDR3 has 10 residues. The CDR3 nucleotides are TGTGCCAGCGGGGTCTACGAGCAGTACTTC. Protein: CASGVYEQYF.